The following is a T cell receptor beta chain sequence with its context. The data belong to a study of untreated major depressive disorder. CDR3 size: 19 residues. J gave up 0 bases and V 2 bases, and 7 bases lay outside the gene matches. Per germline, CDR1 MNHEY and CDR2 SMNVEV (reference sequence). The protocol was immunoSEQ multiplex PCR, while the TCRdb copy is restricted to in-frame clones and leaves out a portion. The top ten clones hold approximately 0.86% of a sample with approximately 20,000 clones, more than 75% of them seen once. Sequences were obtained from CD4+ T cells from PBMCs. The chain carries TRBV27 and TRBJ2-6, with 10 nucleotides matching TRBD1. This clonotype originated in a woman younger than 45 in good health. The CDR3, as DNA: TGTGCCAGCAGTTTAGTGAGACAGGGGGCCTTCTCTGGGGCCAACGTCCTGACTTTC. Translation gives CASSLVRQGAFSGANVLTF.